A single sample gave rise to the 25 T cell receptor beta chains below, sequenced in a study of regulatory T cells in long-lasting Graves disease. Combining iRepertoire HTBI primers with Arm-PCR of CDR3 regions, the authors built TCR beta libraries. TCRdb analysed the multiplex PCR reads with MiXCR anew, one entry per CDR3 protein. The top ten clones hold about a sixth of a sample with approximately 400,000 distinct CDR3 sequences, about 15% of them seen once. This sample's time point: newly diagnosed GD, antithyroid drugs for less than 3 months. PBMC-derived RNA was used for the TCR library. These data were also filed under a second study, of T cells in Graves' hyperthyroidism and ophthalmopathy.

The sequencing here drew on peripheral blood mononuclear cells (PBMCs), taken at new diagnosis, from a patient treated with antithyroid drugs. These receptors came from a woman aged 25-40 years with Graves disease.

In its sample, this clonotype was seen many times. The V call is TRBV12-3 or TRBV12-4, the J call TRBJ1-2; D is possibly TRBD1 (5 bases). The CDR3 extends over 14 amino acids. V was trimmed by 6 bases and J by 3 bases, leaving 14 bases between them. The CDR3 DNA reads TGTGCCAGCAGCAACTTTGACAGTCACTATGGCTACACCTTC. Translating gives CASSNFDSHYGYTF.

This clonotype was recorded at least ten times. The chain recombines TRBV3-1 with TRBJ1-1; the match to TRBD1 covers 9 bases. This CDR3 spans 16 amino acids. CDR1 and CDR2 (germline): LGHDT, YNNKEL (reference sequence). V shed 5 bases and J 1 base; nucleotides not matched to a gene: 8. The CDR3 protein is CASSVTGTGRNTEAFF. The CDR3 DNA reads TGTGCCAGCAGCGTGACTGGGACAGGGAGGAACACTGAAGCTTTCTTT.

This clonotype has a handful of counts. The CDR3 spells CASSGGQGESYEQYF. The CDR3 nucleotides read TGTGCCAGCAGCGGGGGCCAGGGGGAGTCGTACGAGCAGTACTTC. The rearrangement links TRBV7-6 to TRBJ2-7; 7 bases fit TRBD1. The germline gives CDR1 SGHVS, CDR2 FNYEAQ. There are 15 residues in the CDR3. After removal of 5 bases from V and 4 bases from J, the junction contained 11 bases not matched to a gene.

The rearrangement joins TRBV18 to TRBJ1-6; D not resolved. Germline values: CDR1 KGHSH, CDR2 LQKENI. This CDR3 has 14 residues. V lost 5 bases and J 5 bases, leaving 10 bases between the germline ends. The CDR3 coding sequence is TGTGCCAGCTCAGCCACATTAAATAATTCACCCCTCCACTTT. Amino acids: CASSATLNNSPLHF.

A few counts support this clonotype. The chain recombines TRBV3-1 with TRBJ2-1, with D uncertain. Germline values: CDR1 LGHDT, CDR2 YNNKEL (reference sequence). The CDR3 covers 14 residues. The V end lost 2 bases, the J end lost 6 bases, and 11 bases lay between the germline ends. CDR3 sequence: CASSQLLLLNEQFF. CDR3 sequence (DNA): TGTGCCAGCAGCCAATTACTCCTACTCAATGAGCAGTTCTTC.

J is TRBJ2-2 and V is TRBV27, with a weak D call TRBD2 (5 bases). Germline V gives CDR1 MNHEY, CDR2 SMNVEV (reference sequence). V shed 0 bases and J shed 8 bases, with 22 bases lying between them. CDR3 length: 18 residues. CDR3 coding DNA: TGTGCCAGCAGTTTATCGATAACGGGGATTGGGAAACCGGGGGAGCTGTTTTTT. Translated: CASSLSITGIGKPGELFF.

The sample holds many counts of this clonotype. The chain joins TRBV30 to TRBJ2-4; 11 nucleotides agree with TRBD2. There are 15 residues in the CDR3. V shed 4 bases and J 4 bases; nucleotides not matched to a gene: 6. Germline-derived CDR1 and CDR2 are GTSNPN and SVGIG (reference sequence). DNA of the CDR3: TGTGCCTGGACGGTGGGGACTAGCGGTAAAAACATTCAGTACTTC. Protein product: CAWTVGTSGKNIQYF.

This clonotype has a count of ten or more. This rearrangement joins TRBV5-1 to TRBJ2-7, with 10 bases matching TRBD1. Germline CDR1 reads SGHRS; CDR2 reads YFSETQ. The CDR3 spans 17 residues. V lost 3 bases and J lost 9; bases outside the gene matches: 18. The CDR3 DNA sequence: TGCGCCAGCAGCTGGCCCCCAGCGGGACAGGGGAAGAGTTTGCAGTACTTC. This codes for CASSWPPAGQGKSLQYF.

This clonotype was found many times. The gene calls are TRBV12-3 or TRBV12-4 and TRBJ2-5; 7 bases are a match to TRBD1. The J segment lost 2 bases and the V segment lost 5 bases, leaving 8 bases of the junction unmatched. CDR3 size: 15 residues. The CDR3, as DNA: TGTGCCAGCAGTCGCCCCGGGACAGCTCAAGAGACCCAGTACTTC. Its protein is CASSRPGTAQETQYF.

The rearrangement uses TRBV9 and TRBJ2-7, with D uncertain. Looked up from germline, CDR1 is SGDLS and CDR2 is YYNGEE. This CDR3 region has 14 residues. Trimming left V 0 bases short and J 0 bases short, with 7 bases between. In nucleotides, the CDR3 is TGTGCCAGCAGCGTAGGTCTGAGCTCCTACGAGCAGTACTTC. It codes for CASSVGLSSYEQYF.

This clonotype was seen ten or more times. The chain employs TRBV20-1 and TRBJ2-3, with 10 positions matching TRBD2. The CDR3 extends over 16 amino acids. Looked up from germline, CDR1 is DFQATT and CDR2 is SNEGSKA (reference sequence). The V segment lost 0 bases and the J segment 3 bases; nucleotides outside the gene matches: 6. This chain's CDR3 is CSARDLGAGGTDTQYF. For the CDR3, the DNA is TGCAGTGCTAGAGATCTGGGAGCGGGGGGGACAGATACGCAGTATTTT.

This clonotype was seen a handful of times. This sequence joins TRBV15 and TRBJ1-1; a weak D match, TRBD1 (5 bases). V gave up 0 bases and J gave up 1 base, with 9 bases separating them. This CDR3 is built from 15 residues. The germline gives CDR1 LNHNV, CDR2 YYDKDF (reference sequence). CDR3 nucleotide sequence: TGTGCCACCAGCAGAGACCGGACAAGGAACACTGAAGCTTTCTTT. Its translation is CATSRDRTRNTEAFF.

The gene calls are TRBV27 and TRBJ2-7, with TRBD1 identical over 9 bases. The CDR3 is made up of 14 amino acids. The germline V gene has CDR1 MNHEY and CDR2 SMNVEV (reference sequence). The V gene end was trimmed by 4 bases and the J gene end by 3 bases; junction bases not matched to a gene: 4. In DNA form, the CDR3 reads TGTGCCAGCAGTTGGGGACAGGGACACTACGAGCAGTACTTC. This encodes CASSWGQGHYEQYF.

This clonotype was seen at least ten times. V is TRBV19 and J is TRBJ2-2; weak D call: TRBD2 (5 bases). The germline V and J ends were trimmed by 5 bases and 0 bases, with 10 bases remaining between them. Germline CDR1 reads LNHDA; CDR2 reads SQIVND (reference sequence). The CDR3 sequence is 15 residues long. CDR3 region: CASSSSGPNTGELFF. The CDR3 bases are TGTGCCAGTAGTTCAAGCGGCCCGAACACCGGGGAGCTGTTTTTT. Together with reference TRBV19 and TRBJ2-2, the CDR3 gives the full variable domain: DGGITQSPKYLFRKEGQNVTLSCEQNLNHDAMYWYRQDPGQGLRLIYYSQIVNDFQKGDIAEGYSVSREKKESFPLTVTSAQKNPTAFYLCASSSSGPNTGELFFGEGSRLTVL.

This clonotype was counted between two and nine times. The V and J genes are TRBV5-1 and TRBJ2-3, with 13 bases fitting TRBD2. The CDR3 is made up of 15 amino acids. Germline values: CDR1 SGHRS, CDR2 YFSETQ. Trimming removed 3 bases from V and 6 bases from J; junction bases left unmatched: 4. In DNA form, the CDR3 reads TGCGCCAGCAGCTCTACTAGCGGGAGGGCCGATACGCAGTATTTT. It codes for CASSSTSGRADTQYF.

Note on this clonotype: A read error is likely here: a far larger clone is one base away. V gene TRBV12-3 or TRBV12-4 combines with J gene TRBJ2-1; maybe TRBD2 (6 bases). This CDR3 spans 13 amino acids. Trimming stripped 0 bases from V and 10 bases from J, with 10 bases between. The CDR3: CASSLARRGEQFF. In DNA, the CDR3 is TGTGCCAGCAGTTTAGCCCGGAGGGGCGAGCAGTTCTTC.

The chain links TRBV19 to TRBJ2-2, with a weak D call TRBD1 (6 bases). Looked up from germline, CDR1 is LNHDA and CDR2 is SQIVND (reference sequence). The V end was cut by 11 bases, the J end by 5 bases, with 12 bases between. This CDR3 spans 12 amino acids. In DNA, the CDR3 is TGTGCCGGGGGACACCCGACCGGGGAGCTGTTTTTT. Translating gives CAGGHPTGELFF.

Comments on this clonotype: A clone one base away is much larger, so this may be a read error. The CDR3 region has the DNA TGCAGTGCTAGCTTTAGGAGACTATACAATGAGCAGTTCTTC. It yields the protein CSASFRRLYNEQFF. The genes are TRBV20-1 and TRBJ2-1, with D maybe TRBD2 (5 bases). Germline CDR1 DFQATT, CDR2 SNEGSKA (reference sequence). The CDR3 totals 14 residues. V was trimmed by 3 bases and J by 4 bases, leaving 13 bases between them.

This clonotype was detected many times. The chain employs TRBV2 and TRBJ1-5; D remains ambiguous. Germline loops: CDR1 SNHLY, CDR2 FYNNEI. The germline V and J ends were trimmed by 0 bases and 0 bases, with 3 bases remaining between them. The CDR3 loop spans 14 amino acids. The CDR3 is CASSEAYSNQPQHF. The CDR3 DNA follows: TGTGCCAGCAGTGAAGCTTATAGCAATCAGCCCCAGCATTTT.

Only a few counts were recorded for this clonotype. The rearrangement joins TRBV3-1 to TRBJ2-3, with D perhaps assigned TRBD1 or TRBD2 (5 bases each). CDR3 length: 16 residues. Looked up from germline, CDR1 is LGHDT and CDR2 is YNNKEL (reference sequence). Trimming shortened V by 4 bases and J by 1 base, and 15 bases separated the two germline ends. The CDR3 DNA reads TGTGCCAGCAGCCCGGGGTGGGGCGCTCGCACAGATACGCAGTATTTT. This translates into CASSPGWGARTDTQYF.

This clonotype was found many times. The CDR3 bases are TGTGCCAGCAGCCTGAACAGGGGATCTGGAAACACCATATATTTT. Protein product: CASSLNRGSGNTIYF. The J gene is TRBJ1-3, the V gene TRBV7-2; TRBD1 aligns across 7 bases. Germline V gene sequence: CDR1 SGHTA, CDR2 FQGNSA. This CDR3 is 15 amino acids long. V gave up 5 bases and J gave up 1 base; unmatched junction bases: 5.

This clonotype was counted ten times or more. V gene TRBV20-1 combines with J gene TRBJ2-7; D perhaps matches TRBD1 (6 bases). This CDR3 spans 12 amino acids. The V gene's germline CDR1 is DFQATT and CDR2 SNEGSKA (reference sequence). The CDR3 reads CRGVQGVGEQYF. CDR3 DNA: TGCAGGGGAGTACAGGGTGTTGGCGAGCAGTACTTC.

This clonotype was counted between two and nine times. The V call is TRBV10-2, the J call TRBJ1-1, with D unresolved. The length of the CDR3 is 16 residues. Germline assignment: CDR1 WSHSY and CDR2 SAAADI. The V end was cut by 3 bases, the J end by 4 bases, with 18 bases between. Here the CDR3 reads CASSDRRARKGTEAFF. DNA of the CDR3: TGCGCCAGCAGTGATAGAAGGGCGCGTAAGGGCACTGAAGCTTTCTTT.

This sequence joins TRBV2 and TRBJ1-5; D is perhaps TRBD1 (6 bases). The CDR3 is made up of 15 amino acids. Trimming shortened V by 3 bases and J by 4 bases, and 13 bases separated the two germline ends. The germline gives CDR1 SNHLY, CDR2 FYNNEI. CDR3 sequence: CASSDTRGLNQPQHF. The DNA of the CDR3 is TGTGCCAGCAGTGACACACGGGGGCTTAATCAGCCCCAGCATTTT. The full variable domain, in which reference TRBV2 and TRBJ1-5 provide the parts outside the CDR3, is EPEVTQTPSHQVTQMGQEVILRCVPISNHLYFYWYRQILGQKVEFLVSFYNNEISEKSEIFDDQFSVERPDGSNFTLKIRSTKLEDSAMYFCASSDTRGLNQPQHFGDGTRLSIL.

This sequence joins TRBV4-1 and TRBJ1-1; D gene ambiguous. In germline, CDR1 is MGHRA, CDR2 YSYEKL. The CDR3 consists of 17 residues. V was trimmed by 3 bases and J by 1 base, leaving 18 bases between them. The CDR3 sequence is CASSHAQAAGSNTEAFF. CDR3 DNA sequence: TGCGCCAGCAGCCATGCCCAAGCCGCAGGTTCGAACACTGAAGCTTTCTTT.